This T cell receptor (beta chain) was found in a study of T cell changes during pregnancy in multiple sclerosis. The junction had 3 bases not matched to a gene; V was cut back by 0 bases and J by 5 bases. In germline, CDR1 is MGHDK, CDR2 SYGVNS. CDR3 length: 14 residues. TCRdb's table, derived via immunoSEQ multiplex PCR, lists solely in-frame clones and lacks some. This table has about 100,000 clones, more than 80% appearing once. V usage is TRBV25-1 and J usage is TRBJ1-2; 7 nucleotides match TRBD1. The receptor's source is a female donor with multiple sclerosis, enrolled in a pregnancy study. The source material was peripheral blood, sampled in the second trimester of pregnancy. The DNA of the CDR3 is TGTGCCAGCAGTGAATACGGACAGGTTTATGGCTACACCTTC. It translates to CASSEYGQVYGYTF.